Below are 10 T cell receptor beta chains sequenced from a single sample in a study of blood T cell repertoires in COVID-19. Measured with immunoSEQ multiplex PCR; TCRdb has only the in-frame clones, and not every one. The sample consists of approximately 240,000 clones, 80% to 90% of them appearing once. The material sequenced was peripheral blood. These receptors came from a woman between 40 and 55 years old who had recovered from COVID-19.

The CDR3: CASSLFQRGGPQFF. For the CDR3, the DNA is TGTGCCAGCAGCTTATTCCAGCGGGGGGGACCTCAGTTCTTC. V gene TRBV7-2 combines with J gene TRBJ2-1; 10 nucleotides match TRBD2. Germline assignment: CDR1 SGHTA and CDR2 FQGNSA. Trimming at V came to 2 bases and at J to 13 bases, leaving 8 bases not matched to a gene. This CDR3 is built from 14 residues.

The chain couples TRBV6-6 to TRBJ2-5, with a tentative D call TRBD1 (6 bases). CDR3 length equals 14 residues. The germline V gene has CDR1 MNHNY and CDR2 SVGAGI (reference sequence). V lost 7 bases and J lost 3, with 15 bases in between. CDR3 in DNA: TGTGCCAGCAATACCGGGGACACCAAAGAGACCCAGTACTTC. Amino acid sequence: CASNTGDTKETQYF.

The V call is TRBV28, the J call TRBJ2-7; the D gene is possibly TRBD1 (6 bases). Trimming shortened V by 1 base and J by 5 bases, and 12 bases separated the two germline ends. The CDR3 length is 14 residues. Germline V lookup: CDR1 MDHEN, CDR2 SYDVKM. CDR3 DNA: TGTGCCAGCAGTTTATCCGGGACATCGGACGAGCAGTACTTC. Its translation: CASSLSGTSDEQYF.

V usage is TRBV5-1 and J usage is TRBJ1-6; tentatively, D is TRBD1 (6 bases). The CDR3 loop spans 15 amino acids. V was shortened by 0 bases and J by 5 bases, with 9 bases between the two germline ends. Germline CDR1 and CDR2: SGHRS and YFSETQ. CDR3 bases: TGCGCCAGCAGCTTGGCTCAGGGGAATAATTCACCCCTCCACTTT. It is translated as CASSLAQGNNSPLHF.

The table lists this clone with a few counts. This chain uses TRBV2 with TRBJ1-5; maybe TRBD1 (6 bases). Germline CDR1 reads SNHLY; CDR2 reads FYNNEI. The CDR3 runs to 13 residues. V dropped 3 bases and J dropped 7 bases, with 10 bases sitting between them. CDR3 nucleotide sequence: TGTGCCAGCAGTGACAGGGGCGGGCAGCCCCAGCATTTT. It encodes CASSDRGGQPQHF.

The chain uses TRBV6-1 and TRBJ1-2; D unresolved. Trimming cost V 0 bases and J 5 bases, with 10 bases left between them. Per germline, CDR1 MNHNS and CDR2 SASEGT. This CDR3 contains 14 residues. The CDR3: CASSEASTVYGYTF. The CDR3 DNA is TGTGCCAGCAGTGAAGCGTCAACAGTTTATGGCTACACCTTC.

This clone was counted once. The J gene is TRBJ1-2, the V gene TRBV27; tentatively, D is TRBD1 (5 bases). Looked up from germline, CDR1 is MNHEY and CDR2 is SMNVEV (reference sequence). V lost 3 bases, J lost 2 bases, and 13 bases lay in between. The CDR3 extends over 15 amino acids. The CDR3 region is CASSFRDPGNYGYTF. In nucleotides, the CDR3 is TGTGCCAGCAGTTTCCGCGATCCAGGGAACTATGGCTACACCTTC.

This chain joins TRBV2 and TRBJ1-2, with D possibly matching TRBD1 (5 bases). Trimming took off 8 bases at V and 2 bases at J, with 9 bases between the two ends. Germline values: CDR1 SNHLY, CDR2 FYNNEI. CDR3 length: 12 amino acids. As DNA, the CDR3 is TGTGCCAGCGGCGGGGACAACTATGGCTACACCTTC. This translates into CASGGDNYGYTF.

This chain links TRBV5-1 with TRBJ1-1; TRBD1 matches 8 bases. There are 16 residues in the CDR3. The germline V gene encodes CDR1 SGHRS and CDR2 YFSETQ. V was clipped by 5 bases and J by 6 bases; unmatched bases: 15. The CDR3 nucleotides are TGCGCCAGCAGTTCACTTGACAGGGGACTTCATGCTGAAGCTTTCTTT. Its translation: CASSSLDRGLHAEAFF.

CDR3 DNA sequence: TGCAGTGCTAGCGTGTCCTACGAGCAGTACTTC. It yields the protein CSASVSYEQYF. The chain recombines TRBV20-1 with TRBJ2-7, with D unclear. The CDR3 loop spans 11 amino acids. CDR1 and CDR2 from the germline V gene are DFQATT and SNEGSKA (reference sequence). With 3 bases removed from V and 1 base from J, the gap between germline ends came to 4 bases.